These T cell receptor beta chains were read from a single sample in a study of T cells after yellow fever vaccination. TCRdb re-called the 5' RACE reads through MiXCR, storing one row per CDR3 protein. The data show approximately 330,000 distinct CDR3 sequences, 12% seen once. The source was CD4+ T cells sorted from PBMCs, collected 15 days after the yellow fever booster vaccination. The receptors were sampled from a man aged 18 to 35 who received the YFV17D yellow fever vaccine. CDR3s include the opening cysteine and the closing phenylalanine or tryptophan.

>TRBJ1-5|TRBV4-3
CASSQDFEPYQPQHF
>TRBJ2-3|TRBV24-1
CATGWGQGDTQYF
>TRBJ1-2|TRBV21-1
CASSKGTGNYGYTF
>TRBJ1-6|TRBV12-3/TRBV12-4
CASSLNPSPLHF
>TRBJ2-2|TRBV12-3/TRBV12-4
CASSRVTGELFF
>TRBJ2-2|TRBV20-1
CSARAPIGTGELFF
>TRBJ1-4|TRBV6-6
CASSYSRGVGGEKLFF
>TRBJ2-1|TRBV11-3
CASSSSDVDEQFF
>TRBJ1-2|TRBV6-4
CASSPLPGHYGYTF
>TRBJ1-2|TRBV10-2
CASSERVGYYGYTF
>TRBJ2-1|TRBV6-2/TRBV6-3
CASLPGQGKQFF
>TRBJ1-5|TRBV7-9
CASRKIGGGRGRANSNQPQHF
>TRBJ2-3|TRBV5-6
CASSSSRGTDTQYF
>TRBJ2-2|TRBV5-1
CASSLERANTGELFF
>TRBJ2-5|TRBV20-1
CSVPVEQETQYF
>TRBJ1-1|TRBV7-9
CASSPTGQAVAFF
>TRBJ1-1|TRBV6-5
CATLREGTMSTEAFF